The clone carrying this T cell receptor (beta chain) was seen a handful of times. Its cognate antigen is unknown. Trimming took 4 bases from V and 1 from J, leaving 9 bases between them. Germline V lookup: CDR1 KGHDR, CDR2 SFDVKD. The CDR3 totals 14 residues. This specimen comes from a study of T cell repertoires in cytomegalovirus infection. Each CDR3 protein gets one entry after TCRdb re-called the reads with MiXCR. Of roughly 800,000 distinct CDR3 sequences in the sample, 25% to 35% were seen once. Sequenced here: cultured CD8+ T cells from PBMCs, sampled from culture after CMV antigen stimulation. The J gene is TRBJ2-5, the V gene TRBV24-1, with a weak D call TRBD2 (5 bases). The source is a human donor in good health (CMV status not recorded). Some clones in this sample may be carry-over from other donors' samples. The CDR3 reads CATSERGGQETQYF. CDR3 nucleotides: TGTGCCACCAGTGAACGGGGTGGCCAAGAGACCCAGTACTTC.